The 2 T cell receptor beta chains below come from one sample, sequenced in a study of blood T cells in healthy people across ages. With a J-beta primer mix and a sample-barcoded 5' primer, a second PCR ran roughly 6 to 11 cycles. TCRdb ran MiXCR on the 5' RACE reads and lists one entry per CDR3 protein. The sample carries approximately 800,000 distinct CDR3 sequences, more than 20% recorded once. This sample also appeared in a second study, on T cells of mothers and their children.

Specimen: blood. These receptors were obtained from a boy younger than 18 in good health.

The chain is built from TRBV20-1 and TRBJ2-1; TRBD2 agrees at 8 bases. Germline CDR1 and CDR2: DFQATT and SNEGSKA (reference sequence). Trimming removed 6 bases from V and 10 bases from J; junction bases left unmatched: 14. The CDR3 contains 14 residues. The CDR3 is CSAAGTRDVMEQFF. The CDR3 bases are TGCAGTGCCGCCGGGACTAGGGATGTGATGGAGCAGTTCTTC.

This clonotype was found a few times. V gene TRBV29-1 combines with J gene TRBJ2-7; TRBD2 matches at 8 bases. Germline CDR1 reads SQVTM; CDR2 reads ANQGSEA. This CDR3 comprises 15 residues. J lost 9 bases, V lost 3 bases, and 16 bases had no gene match. The CDR3 protein is CSVERAGDTSHGQYF. In nucleotides, the CDR3 is TGCAGCGTTGAGAGAGCGGGGGACACTTCCCATGGGCAGTACTTC.